Detailed here is one T cell receptor (beta chain). The antigen is not known. These data are taken from a study of T cell responses to AZD1222 COVID-19 vaccine. The protocol was immunoSEQ multiplex PCR, while the TCRdb copy is restricted to in-frame clones and leaves out a portion. The sample contains around 140,000 clones, around 90% of which appear only once. Study results and caveats: Elevations in Spike-specific TCR breadth and depth followed administration of two AZD1222 doses.

The clonotype was recovered from an adult who received the MenACWY meningococcal vaccine as a control. The input for sequencing was peripheral blood, taken 28 days after the second dose of the MenACWY control vaccine.

CDR3 sequence reads: CASSLRGRMNTEAFF. CDR3 nucleotide sequence: TGTGCCAGCAGCTTAAGGGGGCGGATGAACACTGAAGCTTTCTTT. The chain combines TRBV7-2 with TRBJ1-1, with 7 nucleotides matching TRBD1. J gave up 0 bases and V 2 bases, and 3 bases lay outside the gene matches. Germline V gene data show CDR1 as SGHTA and CDR2 as FQGNSA. The CDR3 is 15 amino acids.